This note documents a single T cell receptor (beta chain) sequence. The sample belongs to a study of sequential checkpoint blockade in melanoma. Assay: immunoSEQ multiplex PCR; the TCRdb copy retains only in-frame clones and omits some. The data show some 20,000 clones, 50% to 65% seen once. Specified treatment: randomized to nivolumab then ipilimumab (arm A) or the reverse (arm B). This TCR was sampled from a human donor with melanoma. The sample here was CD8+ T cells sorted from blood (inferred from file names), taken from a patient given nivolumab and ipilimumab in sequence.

The CDR3 loop reads CASQEVRNTGELFF. The DNA of the CDR3 is TGTGCCAGCCAGGAGGTGCGAAACACCGGGGAGCTGTTTTTT. This chain links TRBV11-2 with TRBJ2-2; D perhaps matches TRBD2 (5 bases). The CDR3 is made up of 14 amino acids. Trimming took off 8 bases at V and 2 bases at J, with 12 bases between the two ends. CDR1 SGHAT and CDR2 FQNNGV come from the germline V gene.